These 29 T cell receptor beta chains came from one sample sequenced in a study of CD8 T cells in Susac syndrome. Random hexamers primed reverse transcription of about 0.5 to 1 ug RNA. Each CDR3 protein is one row after TCRdb ran MiXCR on the immunoSEQ multiplex PCR reads. Counted here are under 550,000 distinct CDR3 sequences, approximately 85% occurring once; the ten biggest clones make up under 0.15%. The sample taken for sequencing was CD8+ T cells from PBMCs. The receptors were sampled from a human donor with multiple sclerosis.

V is TRBV28 and J is TRBJ2-7; TRBD1 matches 7 bases. Trimming removed 5 bases from V and 2 bases from J; junction bases left unmatched: 12. The CDR3 is 16 residues long. The V gene's germline CDR1 is MDHEN and CDR2 SYDVKM. DNA of the CDR3: TGTGCCAGCAGTGAAGACAGGGTCCCCGTAACCTACGAGCAGTACTTC. This encodes CASSEDRVPVTYEQYF.

This rearrangement joins TRBV7-8 to TRBJ2-5, with 7 bases identical to TRBD1. CDR1 is SGHVS and CDR2 is FQNEAQ in the germline V gene. The CDR3 runs 18 residues. Unmatched junction bases numbered 12, after V lost 2 bases and J lost 0 bases. CDR3 residues: CASSLSSIGGGHQETQYF. The CDR3 coding sequence is TGTGCCAGCAGCTTAAGTTCGATAGGGGGCGGACACCAAGAGACCCAGTACTTC.

The V call is TRBV6-2 or TRBV6-3, the J call TRBJ2-2, with 7 bases that match TRBD2. The V and J ends lost 9 bases and 4 bases, in that order; junction bases with no gene match: 20. The CDR3 covers 18 residues. CDR1 MNHEY and CDR2 SVGEGT come from the germline V gene. CDR3 in amino acids: CASRVEAGEEEGTGELFF. The DNA of the CDR3 is TGTGCCAGTCGCGTCGAGGCGGGAGAAGAGGAGGGCACCGGGGAGCTGTTTTTT.

The genes are TRBV11-2 and TRBJ2-1; no clear D. V lost 8 bases to trimming and J lost 2 bases, with 13 bases between them. Germline V lookup: CDR1 SGHAT, CDR2 FQNNGV. This CDR3 has 14 amino acids. This chain's CDR3 is CASSLLETYNEQFF. The CDR3 bases are TGTGCCAGCTCGTTACTTGAAACCTACAATGAGCAGTTCTTC.

Only a few counts were recorded for this clonotype. CDR3 protein: CSVEGEGVYGYTF. As DNA, the CDR3 is TGCAGCGTTGAAGGGGAAGGCGTCTATGGCTACACCTTC. The V call is TRBV29-1, the J call TRBJ1-2; D is unresolved. This CDR3 has 13 residues. Germline loops: CDR1 SQVTM, CDR2 ANQGSEA. The V and J ends lost 1 base and 4 bases respectively, with 10 bases between them.

The V call is TRBV29-1, the J call TRBJ2-1; TRBD1 aligns across 7 bases. V trimming: 6 bases; J trimming: 1 base; junction bases outside the gene matches: 9. The CDR3 spans 15 residues. Germline V gene lookup returns CDR1 SQVTM and CDR2 ANQGSEA. In DNA form, the CDR3 reads TGCAGCGTGTCCGGGACAGAGTTTTCCTACAATGAGCAGTTCTTC. Protein product: CSVSGTEFSYNEQFF.

V gene TRBV9 combines with J gene TRBJ1-2; 7 nucleotides match TRBD1. The V gene's germline CDR1 is SGDLS and CDR2 YYNGEE. The trim removed 3 bases at V and 1 base at J, leaving 12 bases unmatched. The CDR3 loop spans 17 amino acids. CDR3 DNA: TGTGCCAGCAGCGCACGAGGGGGGTGGGACAGTAACTATGGCTACACCTTC. Its translation is CASSARGGWDSNYGYTF.

The chain carries TRBV30 and TRBJ1-2; D is perhaps TRBD1 (5 bases). Per the germline V gene, CDR1 is GTSNPN and CDR2 is SVGIG (reference sequence). The CDR3 is made up of 15 amino acids. The V end was cut by 2 bases, the J end by 2 bases, with 15 bases between. The CDR3 sequence: CAWSPLGQLNYGYTF. In nucleotides, the CDR3 is TGTGCCTGGAGTCCCCTGGGGCAGCTAAACTATGGCTACACCTTC. Supplemented by reference TRBV30 and TRBJ1-2, the full variable domain reads SQTIHQWPATLVQPVGSPLSLECTVEGTSNPNLYWYRQAAGRGLQLLFYSVGIGQISSEVPQNLSASRPQDRQFILSSKKLLLSDSGFYLCAWSPLGQLNYGYTFGSGTRLTVV.

J is TRBJ2-7 and V is TRBV29-1; possibly TRBD1 or TRBD2 for D (6 bases each). Trimming removed 2 bases at V and 2 bases at J, with 16 bases between. Germline assignment: CDR1 SQVTM and CDR2 ANQGSEA. The CDR3 length is 15 residues. CDR3 in DNA: TGCAGCGTTGAATTCCTCACCGGGGGCCCCTACGAGCAGTACTTC. Its protein product is CSVEFLTGGPYEQYF.

The chain couples TRBV12-5 to TRBJ2-5, with 8 nucleotides matching TRBD2. This CDR3 comprises 14 residues. Germline V gene sequence: CDR1 LGHNT, CDR2 FRNRAP. Trimming at V came to 4 bases and at J to 5 bases, leaving 6 bases not matched to a gene. The CDR3 coding sequence is TGTGCTAGTGGTTCGGGCGGGAGGACTGAGACCCAGTACTTC. As protein: CASGSGGRTETQYF.

This chain connects TRBV27 to TRBJ2-1; possible D gene TRBD2, 7 bases. The CDR3 has 15 amino acids. Germline lookup yields CDR1 MNHEY and CDR2 SMNVEV (reference sequence). Trimming took off 4 bases at V and 9 bases at J, with 19 bases between the two ends. CDR3 sequence: CASSSSGRGWGEQFF. DNA of the CDR3: TGTGCCAGCAGTTCGAGTGGGAGGGGGTGGGGTGAGCAGTTCTTC.

The rearrangement joins TRBV29-1 to TRBJ2-2, with 16 bases aligning to TRBD2. The CDR3 has 19 amino acids. V was pared by 4 bases and J by 0 bases, with 8 bases of the junction left unmatched. CDR1 is SQVTM, CDR2 ANQGSEA, per germline. CDR3 sequence (DNA): TGCAGCGTTGGACAGGGCGGGACTAGCGGGGGGGCGAACACCGGGGAGCTGTTTTTT. This codes for CSVGQGGTSGGANTGELFF.

The chain carries TRBV2 and TRBJ2-7; 7 bases agree with TRBD1. Germline V gene sequence: CDR1 SNHLY, CDR2 FYNNEI. V lost 8 bases and J lost 2; bases outside the gene matches: 9. This CDR3 has 14 residues. CDR3: CASARAGGPYEQYF. CDR3 DNA: TGTGCCAGCGCTAGGGCAGGGGGACCCTACGAGCAGTACTTC.

The table lists this clonotype with a few counts. The chain is built from TRBV12-3 or TRBV12-4 and TRBJ1-4; TRBD1 matches at 8 bases. There are 14 residues in the CDR3. V was pared by 6 bases and J by 7 bases, with 7 bases of the junction left unmatched. In nucleotides, the CDR3 is TGTGCCAGCAGCTCGGACAGGGTTGGTGAAAAACTGTTTTTT. This gives the protein CASSSDRVGEKLFF.

The CDR3 here is CASSSLDYYEQYF. The CDR3 DNA sequence: TGTGCCAGCAGCTCTCTTGACTATTACGAGCAGTACTTC. This chain links TRBV5-8 with TRBJ2-7, with D possibly matching TRBD2 (5 bases). This CDR3 comprises 13 residues. With 3 bases removed from V and 4 bases from J, the gap between germline ends came to 11 bases. CDR1 and CDR2 from the germline V gene are SGHTS and YDEGEE.

This clonotype has more than one count but fewer than ten. One end of the junction fails to match germline, which may point to a read error. This chain uses TRBV4-1 with TRBJ2-5; TRBD2 matches at 8 bases. CDR1 is MGHRA, CDR2 YSYEKL, per germline. The CDR3 totals 14 residues. The CDR3 loop reads CASSPRGGQETQYF. The CDR3 bases are TGTGCCAGCAGTCCCCGGGGGGGGCAAGAGACCCAGTACTTC.

V is TRBV4-1 and J is TRBJ2-1, with TRBD2 matching over 11 bases. This CDR3 comprises 16 residues. The trim removed 4 bases at V and 4 bases at J, leaving 6 bases unmatched. Germline values: CDR1 MGHRA, CDR2 YSYEKL. The CDR3 loop is CASSRQLAGVYNEQFF. The CDR3 DNA follows: TGCGCCAGCAGCCGCCAACTAGCGGGGGTATACAATGAGCAGTTCTTC.

This clonotype was counted once. The genes are TRBV29-1 and TRBJ2-2, with TRBD1 identical over 9 bases. V gave up 1 base and J gave up 5 bases; unmatched junction bases: 17. This CDR3 contains 19 residues. Germline V CDR1 and CDR2: SQVTM, ANQGSEA. The chain's CDR3 is CSVEGRAGQGTGPTGELFF. The CDR3 nucleotides are TGCAGCGTTGAAGGGAGGGCCGGACAAGGGACAGGGCCAACCGGGGAGCTGTTTTTT.

The chain's CDR3 is CASSEEYGGNQPQHF. CDR3 bases: TGTGCCAGCAGTGAAGAGTACGGGGGGAATCAGCCCCAGCATTTT. The chain employs TRBV2 and TRBJ1-5; perhaps TRBD1 as D (5 bases). The CDR3 loop spans 15 amino acids. V dropped 1 base and J dropped 4 bases, with 11 bases sitting between them. Germline V gene sequence: CDR1 SNHLY, CDR2 FYNNEI.

The CDR3 nucleotides are TGTGCCTGGAGTGGCGGGAGAAGCCCCTACGAGCAGTACTTC. Translating it yields CAWSGGRSPYEQYF. This sequence joins TRBV30 and TRBJ2-7; 7 positions agree with TRBD2. The CDR3 sequence is 14 residues long. Losses at the gene ends were 1 base for V and 2 bases for J; bases not matched to a gene: 5. Per germline, CDR1 GTSNPN and CDR2 SVGIG (reference sequence).

The chain is built from TRBV6-4 and TRBJ1-1; D remains ambiguous. Deletions cut 2 bases from V and 0 bases from J, with 4 bases between. From germline, CDR1 is MRHNA and CDR2 SNTAGT. This CDR3 spans 13 amino acids. The CDR3 here is CASSDRVNTEAFF. The DNA of the CDR3 is TGTGCCAGCAGTGACCGAGTGAACACTGAAGCTTTCTTT.

The chain recombines TRBV4-1 with TRBJ2-3; 8 nucleotides align to TRBD1. Germline CDR1 is MGHRA and CDR2 is YSYEKL. Germline trimming cut 0 bases from V and 0 bases from J; bases unmatched to any gene: 5. CDR3 length equals 17 residues. The CDR3 is CASSQDRQGASTDTQYF. The CDR3, as DNA: TGCGCCAGCAGCCAAGACAGGCAGGGGGCTAGCACAGATACGCAGTATTTT.

The chain carries TRBV6-5 and TRBJ1-1; perhaps TRBD1 as D (5 bases). CDR1 is MNHEY and CDR2 is SVGAGI in the germline V gene. V lost 7 bases and J lost 1, with 10 bases in between. This CDR3 contains 13 residues. The CDR3 loop is CASTGTENTEAFF. CDR3 coding DNA: TGTGCCAGCACAGGGACCGAGAACACTGAAGCTTTCTTT.

The chain links TRBV7-2 to TRBJ1-1; no clear D gene. This CDR3 is 13 amino acids long. The germline V gene has CDR1 SGHTA and CDR2 FQGNSA. V was shortened by 5 bases and J by 7 bases, with 14 bases between the two germline ends. CDR3 nucleotide sequence: TGTGCCAGCAGCAGACACGGGCCTCTTGAAGCTTTCTTT. Translating it yields CASSRHGPLEAFF.

In the case of this clonotype: An end of the junction does not agree with germline; a read error may underlie this. The V call is TRBV7-7, the J call TRBJ2-6; the D gene is possibly TRBD1 (7 bases). The CDR3 covers 16 residues. Germline CDR1 is SSHAT and CDR2 is FNYEAQ (reference sequence). The CDR3 coding sequence is TGTGCTAGCAGCGGCGGGACAGCGCATAGGGCCAACGTCCTGACTTTC. The encoded protein is CASSGGTAHRANVLTF.

The chain is built from TRBV15 and TRBJ1-5, with D unclear. Looked up from germline, CDR1 is LNHNV and CDR2 is YYDKDF (reference sequence). The CDR3 sequence is 13 residues long. Trimming removed 3 bases from V and 7 bases from J, with 10 bases in between. As DNA, the CDR3 is TGTGCCACCAGCAGTAGGACGGGCCAGCCCCAGCATTTT. It encodes CATSSRTGQPQHF.

V and J are TRBV7-6 and TRBJ1-2; D call uncertain. The CDR3 consists of 14 residues. V was trimmed by 1 base and J by 1 base, leaving 7 bases between them. Germline loops: CDR1 SGHVS, CDR2 FNYEAQ. The CDR3, as DNA: TGTGCCAGCAGCTTAGGAGCCGATAACTATGGCTACACCTTC. Encoded protein: CASSLGADNYGYTF.

The J gene is TRBJ2-4, the V gene TRBV7-3, with D possibly TRBD2 on 6 matching bases. The ends were cut back, 5 bases at V and 4 bases at J, with 18 bases in the middle. The CDR3 is made up of 16 amino acids. The germline V gene encodes CDR1 SGHTA and CDR2 FQGTGA. CDR3 amino acids: CASSHRGREKKNIQYF. CDR3 coding DNA: TGTGCCAGCAGCCACCGGGGACGGGAGAAAAAAAACATTCAGTACTTC.

V usage is TRBV7-2 and J usage is TRBJ2-3, with unresolved D. The germline gives CDR1 SGHTA, CDR2 FQGNSA. This CDR3 is 12 amino acids long. V was cut by 5 bases and J by 5 bases, with 8 bases left in between. CDR3 protein: CASSTIEDTQYF. CDR3 nucleotides: TGTGCCAGCAGCACTATAGAAGATACGCAGTATTTT. Complete variable domain (other parts from reference TRBV7-2 and TRBJ2-3): GAGVSQSPSNKVTEKGKDVELRCDPISGHTALYWYRQSLGQGLEFLIYFQGNSAPDKSGLPSDRFSAERTGGSVSTLTIQRTQQEDSAVYLCASSTIEDTQYFGPGTRLTVL.